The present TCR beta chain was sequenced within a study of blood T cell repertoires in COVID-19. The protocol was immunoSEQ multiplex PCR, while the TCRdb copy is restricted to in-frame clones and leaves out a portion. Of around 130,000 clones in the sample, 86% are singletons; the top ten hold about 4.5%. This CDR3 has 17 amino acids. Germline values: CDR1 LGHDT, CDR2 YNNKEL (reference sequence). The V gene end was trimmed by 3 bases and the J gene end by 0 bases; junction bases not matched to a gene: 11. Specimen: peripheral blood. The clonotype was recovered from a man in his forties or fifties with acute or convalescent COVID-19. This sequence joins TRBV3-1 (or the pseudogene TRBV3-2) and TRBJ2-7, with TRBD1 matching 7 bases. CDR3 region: CASSHKFTGVFSYEQYF. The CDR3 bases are TGTGCCAGCAGCCACAAATTTACAGGGGTCTTCTCCTACGAGCAGTACTTC.